This TCR beta chain was recorded in a study of PD-1 blockade in classical Hodgkin lymphoma. Study-level points and caveats: Newly diagnosed patients reportedly had lower baseline TCR diversity than healthy donors. The authors have not defined what causes the repertoire differences, possibly disease activity or prior therapy. Newly diagnosed patients and complete responders had comparable diversity at baseline.

A remark on this clone: Its specificity is unknown.

Some clones are missing from TCRdb's copy, which holds only in-frame ones; the method was immunoSEQ multiplex PCR. The sample consists of 40,000 to 50,000 clones, around 78% of them appearing once. All patients relapsed after autologous stem cell transplantation, and brentuximab vedotin exposure varied. Complete response, partial response or progressive disease constituted the best response categories observed. Specimen: peripheral blood mononuclear cells (PBMCs), collected at baseline. The sequence came from a human donor with classical Hodgkin lymphoma.

CDR3 amino acids: CASSGQQSSPLHF. CDR3 DNA sequence: TGTGCCAGCAGTGGTCAGCAGTCTTCACCCCTCCACTTT. The rearrangement uses TRBV6-1 and TRBJ1-6; D unclear. The CDR3 runs 13 residues. The germline V and J ends were trimmed by 4 bases and 9 bases, with 10 bases remaining between them. Germline CDR1 reads MNHNS; CDR2 reads SASEGT.